There are a few counts of the clone carrying this TCR beta chain. Its antigen is as yet unknown. Amplification used 60 Vbeta primers and 13 Jbeta primers. Clones were read by immunoSEQ multiplex PCR, and TCRdb kept only the in-frame ones, dropping some. The sample yields 170,000 or so clones, 79% seen once. These data belong to a study of cytomegalovirus exposure and HLA in healthy donors. Notes on the study in general: By a later analysis, the bulk of CMV-associated TCR beta chains appeared HLA-restricted. TRBV6-2, TRBV6-3 and some other V segments were excluded as indistinguishable. Cytomegalovirus association was assigned to 150 to 200 TCR beta chains. Previously analyzed data showed that most TCR beta V segments were productive at a frequency of about 87% or about 30%.

Trimming took 2 bases from V and 9 from J; bases not matched to a gene: 7. This CDR3 spans 14 amino acids. From germline, CDR1 is SGHTA and CDR2 FQGNSA. Sequenced input: PBMCs. This chain joins TRBV7-2 and TRBJ2-1, with 7 nucleotides matching TRBD2. The source of this sequence is a woman between 40 and 55 years old in good health and CMV-seronegative. CDR3 bases: TGTGCCAGCAGCTTACTAGCGGACACAGGTGAGCAGTTCTTC. It encodes CASSLLADTGEQFF.